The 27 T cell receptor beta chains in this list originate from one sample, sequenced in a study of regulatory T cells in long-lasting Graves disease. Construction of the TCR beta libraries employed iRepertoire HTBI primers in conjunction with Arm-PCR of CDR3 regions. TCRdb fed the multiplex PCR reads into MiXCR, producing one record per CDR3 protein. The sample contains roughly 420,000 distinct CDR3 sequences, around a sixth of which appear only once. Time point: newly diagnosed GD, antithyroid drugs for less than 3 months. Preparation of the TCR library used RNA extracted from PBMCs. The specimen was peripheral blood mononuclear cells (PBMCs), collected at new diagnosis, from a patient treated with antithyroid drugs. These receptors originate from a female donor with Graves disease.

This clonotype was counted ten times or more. The CDR3 DNA is TGCAGTGCCCTAGACGGCAGGGGGGACACTGAAGCTTTCTTT. Protein product: CSALDGRGDTEAFF. This rearrangement joins TRBV20-1 to TRBJ1-1; 7 nucleotides align to TRBD1. Looked up from germline, CDR1 is DFQATT and CDR2 is SNEGSKA (reference sequence). V trimming: 6 bases; J trimming: 3 bases; junction bases outside the gene matches: 10. The CDR3 loop spans 14 amino acids.

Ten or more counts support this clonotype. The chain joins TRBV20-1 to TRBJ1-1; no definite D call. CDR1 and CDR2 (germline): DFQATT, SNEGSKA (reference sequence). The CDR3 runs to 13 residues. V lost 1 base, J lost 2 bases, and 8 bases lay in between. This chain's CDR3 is CSARVQLNTEAFF. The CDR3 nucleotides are TGCAGTGCTAGAGTACAGCTTAACACTGAAGCTTTCTTT.

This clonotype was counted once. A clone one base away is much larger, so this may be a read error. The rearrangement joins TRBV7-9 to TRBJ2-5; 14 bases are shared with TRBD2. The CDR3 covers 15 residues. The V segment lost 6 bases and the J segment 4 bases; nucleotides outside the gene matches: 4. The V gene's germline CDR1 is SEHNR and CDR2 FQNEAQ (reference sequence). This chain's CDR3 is CASSQGLAGVETQYF. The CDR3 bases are TGTGCCAGCAGTCAGGGACTAGCGGGAGTAGAGACCCAGTACTTC.

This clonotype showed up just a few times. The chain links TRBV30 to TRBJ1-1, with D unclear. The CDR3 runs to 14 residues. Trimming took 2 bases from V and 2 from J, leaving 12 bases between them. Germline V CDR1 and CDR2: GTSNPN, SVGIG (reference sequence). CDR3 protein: CAWSTNLQNTEAFF. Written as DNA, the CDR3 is TGTGCCTGGAGTACCAATCTTCAAAACACTGAAGCTTTCTTT.

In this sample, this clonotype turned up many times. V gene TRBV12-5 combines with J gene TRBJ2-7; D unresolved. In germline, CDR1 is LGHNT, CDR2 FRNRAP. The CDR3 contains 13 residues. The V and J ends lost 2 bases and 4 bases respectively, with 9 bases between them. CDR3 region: CASGLSETYEQYF. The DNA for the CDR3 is TGTGCTAGTGGTTTGTCCGAAACATACGAGCAGTACTTC.

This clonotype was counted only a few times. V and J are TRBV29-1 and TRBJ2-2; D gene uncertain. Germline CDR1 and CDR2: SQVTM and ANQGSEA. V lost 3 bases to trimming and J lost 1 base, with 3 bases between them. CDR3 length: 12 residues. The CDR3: CSVDKNTGELFF. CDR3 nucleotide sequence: TGCAGCGTTGACAAGAACACCGGGGAGCTGTTTTTT.

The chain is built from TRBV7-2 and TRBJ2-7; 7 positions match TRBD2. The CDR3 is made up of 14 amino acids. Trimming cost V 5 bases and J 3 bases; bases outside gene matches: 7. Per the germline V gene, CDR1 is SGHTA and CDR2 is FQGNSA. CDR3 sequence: CASSPSGTNYEQYF. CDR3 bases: TGTGCCAGCAGCCCCTCCGGGACTAACTACGAGCAGTACTTC.

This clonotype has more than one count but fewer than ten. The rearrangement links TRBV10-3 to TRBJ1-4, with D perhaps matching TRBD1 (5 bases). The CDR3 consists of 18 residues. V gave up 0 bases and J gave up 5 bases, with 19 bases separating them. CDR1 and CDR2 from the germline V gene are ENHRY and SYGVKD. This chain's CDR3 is CAISESPGRGGLNEKLFF. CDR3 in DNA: TGTGCCATCAGTGAGTCCCCGGGACGCGGAGGTTTGAATGAAAAACTGTTTTTT.

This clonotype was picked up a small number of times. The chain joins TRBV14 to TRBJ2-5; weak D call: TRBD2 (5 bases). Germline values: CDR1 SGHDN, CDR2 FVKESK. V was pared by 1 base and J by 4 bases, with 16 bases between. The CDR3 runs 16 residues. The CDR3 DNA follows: TGTGCCAGCAGCCAAGTGGCACTACTAGTCCCAGAGACCCAGTACTTC. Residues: CASSQVALLVPETQYF.

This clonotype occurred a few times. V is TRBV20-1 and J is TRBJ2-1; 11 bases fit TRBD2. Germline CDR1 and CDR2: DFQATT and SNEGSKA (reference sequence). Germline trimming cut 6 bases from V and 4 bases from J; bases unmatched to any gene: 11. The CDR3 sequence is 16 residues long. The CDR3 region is CSASGTSGTRYNEQFF. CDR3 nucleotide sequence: TGCAGTGCGAGCGGGACTAGCGGTACTCGTTACAATGAGCAGTTCTTC.

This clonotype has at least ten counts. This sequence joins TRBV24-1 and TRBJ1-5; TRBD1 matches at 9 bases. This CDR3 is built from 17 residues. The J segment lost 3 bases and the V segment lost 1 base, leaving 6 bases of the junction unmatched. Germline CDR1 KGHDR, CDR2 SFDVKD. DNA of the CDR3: TGTGCCACCAGTGATTTAGGGGACAGGGACCACAATCAGCCCCAGCATTTT. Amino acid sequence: CATSDLGDRDHNQPQHF.

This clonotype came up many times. The CDR3: CASSPKHLVYEQYF. The CDR3 region has the DNA TGTGCCAGCAGCCCAAAACATTTGGTATACGAGCAGTACTTC. The chain recombines TRBV13 with TRBJ2-7; D gene uncertain. Germline V gene sequence: CDR1 PRHDT, CDR2 FYEKMQ (reference sequence). The CDR3 loop spans 14 amino acids. Deletions cut 5 bases from V and 4 bases from J, with 15 bases between. The full variable domain, its missing parts supplied by reference TRBV13 and TRBJ2-7, is AAGVIQSPRHLIKEKRETATLKCYPIPRHDTVYWYQQGPGQDPQFLISFYEKMQSDKGSIPDRFSAQQFSDYHSELNMSSLELGDSALYFCASSPKHLVYEQYFGPGTRLTVT.

For the CDR3, the DNA is TGTGCCAGCAGCTCTCCACTAGCGGGGGTCTCTGGGGCCAACGTCCTGACTTTC. This gives the protein CASSSPLAGVSGANVLTF. The chain links TRBV7-9 to TRBJ2-6; 11 positions match TRBD2. The germline V gene has CDR1 SEHNR and CDR2 FQNEAQ (reference sequence). CDR3 length: 18 residues. V lost 4 bases and J lost 0; bases outside the gene matches: 5. Together with reference TRBV7-9 and TRBJ2-6, the CDR3 gives the full variable domain: DTGVSQNPRHKITKRGQNVTFRCDPISEHNRLYWYRQTLGQGPEFLTYFQNEAQLEKSRLLSDRFSAERPKGSFSTLEIQRTEQGDSAMYLCASSSPLAGVSGANVLTFGAGSRLTVL.

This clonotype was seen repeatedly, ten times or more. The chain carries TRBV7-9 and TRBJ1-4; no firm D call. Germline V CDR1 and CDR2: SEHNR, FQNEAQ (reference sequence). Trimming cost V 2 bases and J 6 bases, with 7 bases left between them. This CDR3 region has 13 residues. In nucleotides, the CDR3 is TGTGCCAGCAGCTTATCAGTCCATGAAAAACTGTTTTTT. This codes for CASSLSVHEKLFF.

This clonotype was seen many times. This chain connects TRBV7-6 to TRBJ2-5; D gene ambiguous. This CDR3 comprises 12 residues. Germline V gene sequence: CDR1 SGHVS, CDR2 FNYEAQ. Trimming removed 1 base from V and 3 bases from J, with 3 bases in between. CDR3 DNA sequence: TGTGCCAGCAGCTTAGGCGAAGAGACCCAGTACTTC. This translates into CASSLGEETQYF.

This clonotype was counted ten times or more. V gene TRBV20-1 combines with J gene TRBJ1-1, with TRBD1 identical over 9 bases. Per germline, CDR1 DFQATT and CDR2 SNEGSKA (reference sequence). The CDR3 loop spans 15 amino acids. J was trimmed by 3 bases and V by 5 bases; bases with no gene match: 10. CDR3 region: CSAGGGTGLDTEAFF. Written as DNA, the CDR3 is TGCAGTGCTGGGGGGGGGACAGGGCTGGACACTGAAGCTTTCTTT.

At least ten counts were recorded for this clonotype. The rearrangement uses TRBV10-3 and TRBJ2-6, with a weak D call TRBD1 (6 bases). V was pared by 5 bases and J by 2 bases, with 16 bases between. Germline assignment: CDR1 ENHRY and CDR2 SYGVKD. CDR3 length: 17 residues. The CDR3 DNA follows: TGTGCCATCAGTTTCCTAAAACAGGGTACTGGGGCCAACGTCCTGACTTTC. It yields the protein CAISFLKQGTGANVLTF.

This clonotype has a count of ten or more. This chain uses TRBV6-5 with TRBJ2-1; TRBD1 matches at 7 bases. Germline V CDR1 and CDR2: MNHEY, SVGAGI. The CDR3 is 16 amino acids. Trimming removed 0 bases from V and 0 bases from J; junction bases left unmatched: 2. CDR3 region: CASSYSWDSSYNEQFF. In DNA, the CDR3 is TGTGCCAGCAGTTACTCCTGGGACAGCTCCTACAATGAGCAGTTCTTC.

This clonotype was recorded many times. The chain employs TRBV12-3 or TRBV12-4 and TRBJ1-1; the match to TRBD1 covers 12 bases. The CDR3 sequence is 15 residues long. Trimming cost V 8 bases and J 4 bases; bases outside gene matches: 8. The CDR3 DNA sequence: TGTGCCAGCTTCCGGGACAGGGGGCTCGGCACTGAAGCTTTCTTT. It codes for CASFRDRGLGTEAFF.

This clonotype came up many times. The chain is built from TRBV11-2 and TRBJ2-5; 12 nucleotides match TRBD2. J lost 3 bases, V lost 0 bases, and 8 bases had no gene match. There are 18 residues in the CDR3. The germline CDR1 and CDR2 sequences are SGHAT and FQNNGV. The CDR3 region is CASSLDVTSGRWEETQYF. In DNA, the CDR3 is TGTGCCAGCAGCTTAGACGTTACTAGCGGGAGGTGGGAAGAGACCCAGTACTTC.

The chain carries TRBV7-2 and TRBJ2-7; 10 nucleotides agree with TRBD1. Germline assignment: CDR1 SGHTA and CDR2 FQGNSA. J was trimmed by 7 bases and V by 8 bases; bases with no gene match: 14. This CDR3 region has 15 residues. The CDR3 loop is CASSPPLGQGREQYF. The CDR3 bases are TGTGCCAGCTCACCACCGCTGGGACAGGGGCGGGAGCAGTACTTC. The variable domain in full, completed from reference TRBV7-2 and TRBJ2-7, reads GAGVSQSPSNKVTEKGKDVELRCDPISGHTALYWYRQSLGQGLEFLIYFQGNSAPDKSGLPSDRFSAERTGGSVSTLTIQRTQQEDSAVYLCASSPPLGQGREQYFGPGTRLTVT.

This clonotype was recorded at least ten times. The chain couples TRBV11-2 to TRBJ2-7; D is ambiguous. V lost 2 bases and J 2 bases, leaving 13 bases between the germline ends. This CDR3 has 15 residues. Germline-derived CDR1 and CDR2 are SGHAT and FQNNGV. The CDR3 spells CASSLFLDGPYEQYF. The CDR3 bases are TGTGCCAGCAGCTTATTCTTGGACGGACCCTACGAGCAGTACTTC.

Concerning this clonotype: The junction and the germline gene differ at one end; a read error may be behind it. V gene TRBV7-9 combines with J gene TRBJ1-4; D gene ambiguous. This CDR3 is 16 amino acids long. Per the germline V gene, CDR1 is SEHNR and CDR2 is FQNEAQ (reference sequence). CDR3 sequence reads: CASSQGEIRPAAKLFF. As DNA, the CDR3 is TGCGCCAGCAGCCAAGGTGAGATCAGGCCGGCCGCAAAACTGTTTTTT.

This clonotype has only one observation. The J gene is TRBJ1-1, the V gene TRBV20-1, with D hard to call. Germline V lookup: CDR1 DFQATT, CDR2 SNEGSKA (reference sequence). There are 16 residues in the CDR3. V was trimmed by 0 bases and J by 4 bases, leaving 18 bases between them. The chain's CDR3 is CSARDRVLAAVTEAFF. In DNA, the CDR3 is TGCAGTGCTAGAGATCGGGTCCTGGCAGCGGTCACTGAAGCTTTCTTT.

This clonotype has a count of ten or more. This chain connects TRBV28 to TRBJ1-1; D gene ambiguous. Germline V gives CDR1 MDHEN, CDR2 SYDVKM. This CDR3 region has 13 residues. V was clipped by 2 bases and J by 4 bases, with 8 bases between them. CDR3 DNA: TGTGCCAGCAGTTTACAGGTGGTCACTGAAGCTTTCTTT. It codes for CASSLQVVTEAFF.

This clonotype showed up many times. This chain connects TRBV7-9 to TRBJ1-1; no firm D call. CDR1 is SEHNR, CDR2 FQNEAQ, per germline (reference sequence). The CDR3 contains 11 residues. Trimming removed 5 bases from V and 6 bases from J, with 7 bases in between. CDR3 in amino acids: CASSPFSEAFF. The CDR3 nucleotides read TGTGCCAGCAGCCCCTTTTCTGAAGCTTTCTTT. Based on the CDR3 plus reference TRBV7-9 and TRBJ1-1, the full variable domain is DTGVSQNPRHKITKRGQNVTFRCDPISEHNRLYWYRQTLGQGPEFLTYFQNEAQLEKSRLLSDRFSAERPKGSFSTLEIQRTEQGDSAMYLCASSPFSEAFFGQGTRLTVV.

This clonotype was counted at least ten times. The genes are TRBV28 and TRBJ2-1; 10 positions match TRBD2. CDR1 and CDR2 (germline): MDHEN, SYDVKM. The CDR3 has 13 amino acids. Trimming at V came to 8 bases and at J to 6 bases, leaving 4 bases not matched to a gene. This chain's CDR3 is CASLAGAPNEQFF. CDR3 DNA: TGTGCCAGCCTAGCGGGAGCACCCAATGAGCAGTTCTTC.